These T cell receptor beta chains were read from a single sample in a study of T-cell reconstitution after alpha-beta-depleted transplantation in children. TCRdb used MiXCR to reprocess the PCR reads, holding one entry per CDR3 protein. The table lists about 500,000 distinct CDR3 sequences, 9.5% to 12% of them singletons, with 14% in the top ten. Sequenced here: PBMCs, mostly from graft donor cells, sampled 180 days after TCRalphabeta/CD19-depleted stem cell transplant. The source is a female patient between 2 and 10 years old who had a stem cell transplant for aplastic anemia, so the T cells may come from the graft donor. Each CDR3 is given with its conserved first and last residue. Each record gives: clone size, J gene, V gene, D gene, CDR3 DNA, CDR3 protein. A D gene is named only where the DNA matches it firmly. The size of a clone is reported for some rows only, either as once, few or many, or as a class for expanded clones.

>NA|TRBJ1-5|TRBV6-1|NA
TGTGCCAGCAGAGCCCGATTCGGGGGCGGCGATCAGCCCCAGCATTTT
CASRARFGGGDQPQHF
>few|TRBJ1-1|TRBV29-1|NA
TGCAGCGTTGGATCAGCAGGACCCGTGAACACTGAAGCTTTCTTT
CSVGSAGPVNTEAFF
>NA|TRBJ2-1|TRBV12-3/TRBV12-4|NA
TGTGCCAGCAGCCCATACAGGAGCTCCTACAATGAGCAGTTCTTC
CASSPYRSSYNEQFF
>few|TRBJ2-6|TRBV5-5|NA
TGTGCCAGCAGCCTAAAAACGAGTACCGGGGCCAACGTCCTGACTTTC
CASSLKTSTGANVLTF
>many|TRBJ2-7|TRBV18|NA
TGTGCCAGCTCACCAGGCGCCGGGGCCTACGAGCAGTACTTC
CASSPGAGAYEQYF
>many|TRBJ1-1|TRBV15|TRBD1
TGTGCCACCGGGAGGGACAGAATAGACACTGAAGCTTTCTTT
CATGRDRIDTEAFF
>many|TRBJ2-3|TRBV12-3/TRBV12-4|NA
TGTGCCAGCAGTTTCGCCGGGGTACTCACAGATACGCAGTATTTT
CASSFAGVLTDTQYF
>NA|TRBJ1-3|TRBV5-1|NA
TGCGCCAGCAGCTTGGATGGGGGGCGAAGCTCTGGAAACACCATATATTTT
CASSLDGGRSSGNTIYF
>NA|TRBJ2-1|TRBV7-2|TRBD1
TGTGCCAGCATCCAGGACAGGGGTGGTGAGCAGTTCTTC
CASIQDRGGEQFF
>many|TRBJ2-1|TRBV29-1|TRBD2
TGCAGCGTTCGGCTAGCGGGAGGCCCTAAGGACTACAATGAGCAGTTCTTC
CSVRLAGGPKDYNEQFF
>many|TRBJ2-5|TRBV7-2|NA
TGTGCCAGCAGCTTAGCGGGGCAGGGGGGGGAGACCCAGTACTTC
CASSLAGQGGETQYF
>NA|TRBJ2-5|TRBV18|NA
TGTGCCAGCTCACCAACAACCGGTCCAGAGACCCAGTACTTC
CASSPTTGPETQYF
>NA|TRBJ2-1|TRBV7-2|TRBD1
TGTGCCAGCAGCTTAGCGACCGGGACAGGGGGCAATGAGCAGTTCTTC
CASSLATGTGGNEQFF
>NA|TRBJ2-1|TRBV2|NA
TGTGCCAGGGGAACCTACAATGAGCAGTTCTTC
CARGTYNEQFF
>NA|TRBJ2-1|TRBV5-1|TRBD2
TGCGCCAGCAGCTCCAGACTAGCGGGAGGGCCGGGGGAGCAGTTCTTC
CASSSRLAGGPGEQFF
>few|TRBJ1-2|TRBV7-2|NA
TGTGCCAGCAGCTCCAAACCAGCGACCGTCTACACCTTC
CASSSKPATVYTF
>NA|TRBJ2-7|TRBV29-1|NA
TGCAGCGTTGGCCAACAGGGCTACGAGCAGTACTTC
CSVGQQGYEQYF
>NA|TRBJ2-7|TRBV30|NA
TGTGCCTGGTCCCGGGGGCCCTCCTACGAGCAGTACTTC
CAWSRGPSYEQYF
>few|TRBJ2-1|TRBV3-1|NA
TGTGCCAGCAGCCAAGATCCCAGGGACACGGGGTACAATGAGCAGTTCTTC
CASSQDPRDTGYNEQFF
>few|TRBJ2-1|TRBV6-5|TRBD2
TGTGCCAGCAGTTACGAGGGACTAGCCTACAATGAGCAGTTCTTC
CASSYEGLAYNEQFF
>many|TRBJ2-7|TRBV28|NA
TGTGCCAGCAGTTCGCACGGTTCCTACGAGCAGTACTTC
CASSSHGSYEQYF
>NA|TRBJ2-1|TRBV5-1|TRBD2
TGCGCCAGCAGCCGGGCCCCCCGGGGACTAGCATCTGATGAGCAGTTCTTC
CASSRAPRGLASDEQFF
>NA|TRBJ1-1|TRBV6-5|NA
TGTGCCAGCAGTTACTCTAACCCGTCGGACACTGAAGCTTTCTTT
CASSYSNPSDTEAFF
>few|TRBJ1-4|TRBV25-1|NA
TGTGCCAGCAGTGAATCGCTGGAACTGTTTTTT
CASSESLELFF